The entry below gives a single T cell receptor beta chain sequence along with its context. What it binds is unknown. The germline V gene encodes CDR1 MDHEN and CDR2 SYDVKM. Trimming at V came to 6 bases and at J to 5 bases, leaving 12 bases not matched to a gene. The CDR3 has 16 amino acids. The source of the sample is a study of OX40 agonist ivuxolimab in advanced cancers. Study-level results: Expanded clones were, on average, more numerous among CD8+ T cells than CD4+.

The table came from immunoSEQ multiplex PCR; TCRdb's copy has only in-frame clones and leaves some out. The sample has under 70,000 clones, about 89% seen once. The chain employs TRBV28 and TRBJ2-5; TRBD1 matches at 10 bases. Sequencing used CD4+ or CD8+ T cells sorted from blood, obtained in a trial of the OX40 agonist ivuxolimab. This clonotype was sampled from an adult with an advanced solid tumor such as melanoma, head and neck, liver or kidney cancer. The CDR3: CASRTPGQGQRETQYF. CDR3 coding DNA: TGTGCCAGCAGGACCCCGGGACAGGGGCAGAGGGAGACCCAGTACTTC.